By sample fraction, the clone carrying this TCR beta chain is medium-sized (0.01 to 0.1%). This table comes from immunoSEQ multiplex PCR, and its TCRdb copy is limited to in-frame clones, with some not included. Of nearly 25,000 clones in the sample, about 72% were seen once. The record originates from a study of blood T cell repertoires in COVID-19. This CDR3 comprises 16 residues. The germline CDR1 and CDR2 sequences are SGHTA and FQGNSA. V shed 4 bases and J 4 bases; nucleotides not matched to a gene: 7. This TCR came from an elderly woman with acute or convalescent COVID-19. This chain links TRBV7-2 with TRBJ2-5, with 12 nucleotides matching TRBD2. The sample taken for sequencing was peripheral blood. The CDR3: CASSSTSGRRGETQYF. The CDR3 DNA sequence: TGTGCCAGCAGCTCGACTAGCGGGAGAAGGGGAGAGACCCAGTACTTC.